This record concerns one T cell receptor (beta chain) sequence. The data originate from a study of naive and memory T cell subsets. The beta constant-region primer was an equimolar mix of two oligonucleotides covering TRBC1 and TRBC2. TCRdb used MiXCR to reprocess the UMI-ligation and nested PCR reads, holding one entry per CDR3 protein. This sample carries 140,000 to 150,000 distinct CDR3 sequences, over 15% of them seen once, and the ten largest clones take roughly 0.14%. V was clipped by 4 bases and J by 4 bases; unmatched bases: 9. CDR1 is SGHRS, CDR2 YFSETQ, per germline. CDR3 length: 17 amino acids.

Material for sequencing was naive CD4+ T cells from blood. The chain couples TRBV5-1 to TRBJ2-7; 15 bases are shared with TRBD2. The clonotype was recovered from a human donor in good health. In DNA form, the CDR3 reads TGCGCCAGCAGCCCCCGGACTAGCGGGAGGGTGGGATACGAGCAGTACTTC. As protein: CASSPRTSGRVGYEQYF.